This passage covers 18 T cell receptor beta chains from one sample sequenced in a study of T cells after yellow fever vaccination. TCRdb itself ran the 5' RACE reads through MiXCR, one entry per CDR3 protein. The sample carries some 350,000 distinct CDR3 sequences, 3% to 4.5% recorded once. The sequencing here drew on PBMCs, taken 5 days after the yellow fever booster vaccination. These receptor sequences come from a man younger than 30 who received the YFV17D yellow fever vaccine.

This rearrangement joins TRBV6-5 to TRBJ1-4, with D tentatively TRBD1 (5 bases). V lost 5 bases and J 6 bases, leaving 10 bases between the germline ends. This CDR3 has 13 residues. Germline V gene data show CDR1 as MNHEY and CDR2 as SVGAGI. The DNA for the CDR3 is TGTGCCAGCAGTCCGGGACTTTATGAAAAACTGTTTTTT. Protein sequence: CASSPGLYEKLFF.

CDR3 DNA sequence: TGCAGTGCTACCGATAGACAGCGGAGCTCCTACAATGAGCAGTTCTTC. It codes for CSATDRQRSSYNEQFF. This rearrangement joins TRBV20-1 to TRBJ2-1, with D perhaps given as TRBD1 or TRBD2 (5 bases each). Germline-derived CDR1 and CDR2 are DFQATT and SNEGSKA (reference sequence). This CDR3 has 16 amino acids. Trimming removed 4 bases from V and 0 bases from J, with 16 bases in between.

The chain couples TRBV5-4 to TRBJ2-2, with D possibly matching TRBD1 (6 bases). The CDR3 is 17 amino acids. Deletions cut 0 bases from V and 5 bases from J, with 17 bases between. The germline V gene has CDR1 SGHNT and CDR2 YYREEE (reference sequence). CDR3 sequence: CASSLVQGPDDTGELFF. As DNA, the CDR3 is TGTGCCAGCAGCTTGGTCCAGGGGCCGGATGATACCGGGGAGCTGTTTTTT.

V is TRBV19 and J is TRBJ1-5, with no clear D. This CDR3 comprises 19 residues. V was cut by 6 bases and J by 3 bases, with 27 bases left in between. Germline CDR1 and CDR2: LNHDA and SQIVND (reference sequence). The CDR3 DNA is TGTGCCAGTAGAGGTACCGGAAAAACATTCCGGGTATCCAATCAGCCCCAGCATTTT. It translates to CASRGTGKTFRVSNQPQHF.

This clonotype was seen a few times. V and J are TRBV6-5 and TRBJ2-5; 9 bases line up with TRBD1. V dropped 3 bases and J dropped 1; count of bases not matched to a gene: 6. The CDR3 spans 16 residues. CDR1 and CDR2 (germline): MNHEY, SVGAGI. The CDR3 loop is CASSYTGQGLQETQYF. In DNA form, the CDR3 reads TGTGCCAGCAGTTATACCGGACAGGGGCTCCAAGAGACCCAGTACTTC.

This rearrangement joins TRBV6-5 to TRBJ2-4, with D tentatively TRBD1 or TRBD2 (5 bases each). The germline gives CDR1 MNHEY, CDR2 SVGAGI. The ends were cut back, 5 bases at V and 7 bases at J, with 12 bases in the middle. The CDR3 spans 13 residues. The CDR3 coding sequence is TGTGCCAGCAGTAGGGAAGAGGGGAACATTCAGTACTTC. Residues: CASSREEGNIQYF.

In this sample, this clonotype turned up many times. The V gene is TRBV7-9, the J gene TRBJ1-6, with a possible D match to TRBD1 (5 bases). Trimming cost V 2 bases and J 5 bases, with 10 bases left between them. CDR3 length equals 15 residues. Looked up from germline, CDR1 is SEHNR and CDR2 is FQNEAQ (reference sequence). The CDR3 reads CASSLSGGNNSPLHF. In DNA form, the CDR3 reads TGTGCCAGCAGCTTATCCGGGGGTAATAATTCACCCCTCCACTTT. Filled out from reference TRBV7-9 and TRBJ1-6, the complete variable domain reads DTGVSQNPRHKITKRGQNVTFRCDPISEHNRLYWYRQTLGQGPEFLTYFQNEAQLEKSRLLSDRFSAERPKGSFSTLEIQRTEQGDSAMYLCASSLSGGNNSPLHFGNGTRLTVT.

This clonotype was seen a handful of times. CDR3 DNA: TGCGCCAGCAGCCAAGAATTCCGTCGGGGAGGGGAAACCGGGGAGCTGTTTTTT. Translating it yields CASSQEFRRGGETGELFF. This chain joins TRBV4-1 and TRBJ2-2; TRBD2 matches at 7 bases. The CDR3 totals 18 residues. Germline V gives CDR1 MGHRA, CDR2 YSYEKL. J was trimmed by 5 bases and V by 0 bases; bases with no gene match: 12.

This clonotype was detected ten times or more. This rearrangement joins TRBV4-3 to TRBJ2-5; D may match TRBD1 or TRBD2 (5 bases each). The CDR3 is made up of 15 amino acids. The germline V gene encodes CDR1 LGHNA and CDR2 YSLEER. Trimming removed 0 bases at V and 1 base at J, with 9 bases between. CDR3 loop: CASSQDMRGQETQYF. DNA for the CDR3: TGCGCCAGCAGCCAAGATATGAGGGGCCAAGAGACCCAGTACTTC.

The chain recombines TRBV6-5 with TRBJ1-1, with a possible D match to TRBD1 (6 bases). V dropped 6 bases and J dropped 9 bases, with 14 bases sitting between them. Germline CDR1 reads MNHEY; CDR2 reads SVGAGI. The CDR3 extends over 12 amino acids. The CDR3 DNA follows: TGTGCCAGCAGCCTCCGGTGGGGGCAAGCTTTCTTT. Amino acid sequence: CASSLRWGQAFF.

There are many counts of this clonotype. The V and J genes are TRBV29-1 and TRBJ1-1; D is possibly TRBD1 (6 bases). The CDR3 has 14 residues. Germline assignment: CDR1 SQVTM and CDR2 ANQGSEA. V shed 4 bases and J shed 1 base, with 13 bases lying between them. The CDR3 DNA reads as TGCAGCGTTGCTCGGACAGTCCGGAACACTGAAGCTTTCTTT. Translating it yields CSVARTVRNTEAFF.

This clonotype occurred many times. The chain combines TRBV6-2 or TRBV6-3 with TRBJ2-7; TRBD1 or TRBD2 may be the D gene (5 bases each). The germline V gene has CDR1 MNHEY and CDR2 SVGEGT. The CDR3 loop spans 12 amino acids. Trimming stripped 5 bases from V and 3 bases from J, with 8 bases between. The CDR3 DNA reads as TGTGCCAGCAGTCGGGACGGCTACGAGCAGTACTTC. It encodes CASSRDGYEQYF.

This clonotype has only a few counts. The chain links TRBV7-6 to TRBJ2-7, with unresolved D. The CDR3 has 13 amino acids. With 5 bases removed from V and 4 bases from J, the gap between germline ends came to 12 bases. CDR1 is SGHVS and CDR2 is FNYEAQ in the germline V gene. In nucleotides, the CDR3 is TGTGCCAGCAGCCATCCGTTTGGATACGAGCAGTACGTC. It specifies CASSHPFGYEQYV.

This clonotype was counted at least ten times. V gene TRBV25-1 combines with J gene TRBJ2-2, with a tentative D call TRBD1 (6 bases). Germline V gives CDR1 MGHDK, CDR2 SYGVNS. V lost 5 bases, J lost 5 bases, and 15 bases lay in between. The CDR3 is 15 residues long. The CDR3 spells CASSLSGVGTGELFF. CDR3 nucleotides: TGTGCCAGCAGTCTCTCAGGGGTAGGAACCGGGGAGCTGTTTTTT.

In this sample, this clonotype turned up a few times. The CDR3 coding sequence is TGTGCCAGCAGTCGGTCGGTTTCGAACACTGAAGCTTTCTTT. Encoded protein: CASSRSVSNTEAFF. This chain joins TRBV6-6 and TRBJ1-1, with D unclear. The CDR3 runs to 14 residues. Germline lookup yields CDR1 MNHNY and CDR2 SVGAGI (reference sequence). Trimming pared 5 bases from V and 1 base from J, leaving 11 bases between.

This chain joins TRBV19 and TRBJ2-2; tentative D call: TRBD2 (6 bases). The CDR3 sequence is 17 residues long. Between the trimmed V and J ends, which lost 6 bases and 0 bases, there was a span of 17 bases. CDR1 LNHDA and CDR2 SQIVND come from the germline V gene (reference sequence). CDR3 region: CASSPISGRSNTGELFF. The CDR3 DNA follows: TGTGCCAGTAGCCCCATTTCAGGGAGGTCGAACACCGGGGAGCTGTTTTTT.

Many counts were recorded for this clonotype. The chain recombines TRBV20-1 with TRBJ2-2; 9 bases fit TRBD1. This CDR3 region has 14 residues. Germline CDR1 reads DFQATT; CDR2 reads SNEGSKA (reference sequence). V trimming: 4 bases; J trimming: 3 bases; junction bases outside the gene matches: 3. The CDR3 spells CSATTGGDTGELFF. The DNA for the CDR3 is TGCAGTGCTACGACAGGGGGGGACACCGGGGAGCTGTTTTTT.

CDR3 nucleotide sequence: TGCGCCAGCAGCCAAAGAGCTGAAGCTTTCTTT. It is translated as CASSQRAEAFF. The V and J genes are TRBV4-1 and TRBJ1-1; no firm D call. V was cut by 2 bases and J by 6 bases, with 4 bases left in between. CDR3 length equals 11 residues. The germline gives CDR1 MGHRA, CDR2 YSYEKL.